Sequencing of this TCR beta chain was carried out in a study of T-cell memory formation after mild COVID-19. Study observations and caveats: Proof of SARS-CoV-2 specificity was absent for the second-wave clones that crested on day 37.

The CDR3 runs to 15 residues. Comment on this clonotype: The antigen is undetermined.

Sample barcodes and UMIs were carried by the TCR alpha and TCR beta cDNA libraries that 5'RACE generated with constant-segment primers. TCRdb recomputed calls from the 5' RACE reads with MiXCR, one row per CDR3 protein. The sample has fewer than 350,000 distinct CDR3 sequences, less than 20% seen once. The V and J genes are TRBV21-1 and TRBJ2-7; the D call of TRBD1 is as the table states it, not checked on the DNA. TRBV21-1 is classified as a pseudogene. The clonotype originates from a man aged 18 to 30 who had mild COVID-19 (a few samples of this study predate the infection). Cell type and time point are not known. The sample comprised PBMCs or a T cell subset sorted from them (not recorded which). CDR3 DNA sequence: TGTGCCAGCAGCAAACGCCCCGGGGTCGGCTACGAGCAGTACGTC. Its protein product is CASSKRPGVGYEQYV.